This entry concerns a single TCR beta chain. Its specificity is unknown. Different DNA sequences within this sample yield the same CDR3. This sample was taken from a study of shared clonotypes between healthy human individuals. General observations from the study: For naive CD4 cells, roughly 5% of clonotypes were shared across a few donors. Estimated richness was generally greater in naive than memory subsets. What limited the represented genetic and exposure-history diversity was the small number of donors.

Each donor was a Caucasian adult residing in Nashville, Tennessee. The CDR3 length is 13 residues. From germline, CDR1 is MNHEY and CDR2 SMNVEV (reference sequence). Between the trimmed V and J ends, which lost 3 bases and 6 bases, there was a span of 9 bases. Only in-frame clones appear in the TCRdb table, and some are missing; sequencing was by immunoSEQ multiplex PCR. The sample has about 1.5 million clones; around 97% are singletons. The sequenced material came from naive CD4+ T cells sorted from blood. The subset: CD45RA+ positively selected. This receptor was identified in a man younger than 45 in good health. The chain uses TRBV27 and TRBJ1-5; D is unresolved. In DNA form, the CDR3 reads TGTGCCAGCAGTTTCCGGGGTTCTCAGCCCCAGCATTTT. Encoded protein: CASSFRGSQPQHF.